This TCR beta chain emerged from a study of tumor-infiltrating lymphocytes in primary liver carcinoma. A constant-region primer primed TCR beta cDNA synthesis from 400 to 550 ng of total RNA. Modified slightly, ARM-PCR produced TCR beta libraries over three nested multiplex PCR rounds. Primers for the first two PCR rounds were TRBV1-TRBV30 forward primers and a C-beta reverse primer (around 11 cycles per round). TCRdb reanalysed the multiplex PCR reads using MiXCR and keeps one entry per CDR3 protein. The table has 300,000 to 400,000 distinct CDR3 sequences, 65% seen once. Extraction also yielded germline DNA, while blood RNA was obtained from unsorted whole blood. Looked up from germline, CDR1 is SQVTM and CDR2 is ANQGSEA. This CDR3 spans 17 amino acids. This clonotype was detected once. The CDR3 does not close with the conserved phenylalanine or tryptophan, likely indicating a read error.

The chain links TRBV29-1 to TRBJ2-1; TRBD2 agrees at 16 bases. The sequenced material came from peripheral blood. The TCR comes from a man aged 40-55 years with primary liver carcinoma and hepatitis B virus infection. The CDR3 loop reads CSVGGTSGRAAYNEQFV. CDR3 DNA sequence: TGCAGTGTTGGAGGGACTAGCGGGAGGGCCGCATACAATGAGCAGTTCGTC.